Listed here are 29 T cell receptor beta chains from one sample, sequenced in a study of post-analysis software for immune sequencing data. Regarding the study as a whole: With TRBV5-6, TRBV5-1 and TRBV20-1 included, about 5 TRBV segments were more frequent in patients than in controls.

The library was made from cDNA and included unique molecular identifiers. TCRdb independently ran MiXCR on the PCR reads; one entry per CDR3 protein. The table shows roughly 800,000 distinct CDR3 sequences, with 25% to 30% occurring only once. These TCRs are of unknown antigen specificity. Sequenced material: blood. The receptors originated from a girl under 18 with multiple sclerosis.

J is TRBJ1-6 and V is TRBV9; 7 positions match TRBD1. Germline lookup yields CDR1 SGDLS and CDR2 YYNGEE. This CDR3 is 14 amino acids long. With V trimmed by 5 bases and J by 8 bases, 7 bases remained unmatched. The DNA of the CDR3 is TGTGCCAGCAGTGACAGGGTTGGGGATTCACCCCTCCACTTT. The encoded protein is CASSDRVGDSPLHF.

This clonotype was seen a handful of times. The chain employs TRBV6-1 and TRBJ2-3, with D uncertain. Germline V CDR1 and CDR2: MNHNS, SASEGT. This CDR3 contains 12 residues. V gave up 7 bases and J gave up 4 bases, with 9 bases separating them. CDR3 in amino acids: CASNRVSDTQYF. The CDR3 DNA reads TGTGCCAGCAATCGGGTTTCAGATACGCAGTATTTT.

This sequence joins TRBV5-1 and TRBJ2-7; possible D gene TRBD2, 6 bases. Germline V gene sequence: CDR1 SGHRS, CDR2 YFSETQ. The V end was cut by 2 bases, the J end by 1 base, with 13 bases between. The CDR3 contains 15 residues. The CDR3 DNA reads as TGCGCCAGCAGCTTTGAAGGGACTCCTTCCTACGAGCAGTACTTC. Amino acid sequence: CASSFEGTPSYEQYF.

CDR3 DNA: TGTGCCAGCACTACGGACAGTCAAGGCTACAATGAGCAGTTCTTC. Translating gives CASTTDSQGYNEQFF. The chain joins TRBV2 to TRBJ2-1; D is possibly TRBD1 (6 bases). The CDR3 contains 15 residues. CDR1 and CDR2 from the germline V gene are SNHLY and FYNNEI. V dropped 7 bases and J dropped 3 bases, with 16 bases sitting between them.

The CDR3 DNA sequence: TGCAGCGTTGAGCTTCAGGGGACCACAGATACGCAGTATTTT. Translating it yields CSVELQGTTDTQYF. This sequence joins TRBV29-1 and TRBJ2-3, with a possible D match to TRBD1 (6 bases). Per germline, CDR1 SQVTM and CDR2 ANQGSEA. The CDR3 runs 14 residues. Trimming removed 3 bases at V and 2 bases at J, with 12 bases between.

This clonotype was found once. The chain employs TRBV20-1 and TRBJ2-7; D possibly corresponds to TRBD1 (6 bases). V dropped 6 bases and J dropped 7 bases, with 22 bases sitting between them. Germline-derived CDR1 and CDR2 are DFQATT and SNEGSKA (reference sequence). The CDR3 spans 14 residues. The CDR3 bases are TGCAGTGCCGCAATCGGGACACCTGAGGGGGAGCAGTACTTC. It is translated as CSAAIGTPEGEQYF.

This clonotype was seen more than once but under ten times. The chain is built from TRBV20-1 and TRBJ2-3; 11 bases agree with TRBD1. J gave up 1 base and V 6 bases, and 12 bases lay outside the gene matches. The CDR3 consists of 17 residues. Per the germline V gene, CDR1 is DFQATT and CDR2 is SNEGSKA (reference sequence). For the CDR3, the DNA is TGCAGTGCCCACCCACCGGGGACAGGGGGTGGCACAGATACGCAGTATTTT. Residues: CSAHPPGTGGGTDTQYF.

This clonotype was counted a few times. The chain couples TRBV10-3 to TRBJ1-1; no clear D gene. This CDR3 contains 13 residues. CDR1 ENHRY and CDR2 SYGVKD come from the germline V gene. Trimming shortened V by 4 bases and J by 4 bases, and 10 bases separated the two germline ends. CDR3 nucleotide sequence: TGTGCCATCAGTGTCATGACGGGCACTGAAGCTTTCTTT. Encoded protein: CAISVMTGTEAFF.

This clonotype was recorded many times. This chain joins TRBV5-1 and TRBJ2-7, with D perhaps TRBD1 or TRBD2 (6 bases each). The ends were cut back, 0 bases at V and 0 bases at J, with 10 bases in the middle. Germline CDR1 reads SGHRS; CDR2 reads YFSETQ. The CDR3 has 15 residues. CDR3 sequence: CASSLAGAPSYEQYF. The CDR3 DNA is TGCGCCAGCAGCTTGGCGGGGGCGCCCTCCTACGAGCAGTACTTC.

The chain carries TRBV7-2 and TRBJ1-4, with D tentatively TRBD1 (5 bases). The CDR3 length is 11 residues. Germline V CDR1 and CDR2: SGHTA, FQGNSA. Trimming removed 6 bases from V and 10 bases from J, with 9 bases in between. CDR3: CASSQGSKLFF. In DNA, the CDR3 is TGTGCCAGCAGTCAGGGTTCAAAACTGTTTTTT.

This clonotype appeared a few times. The rearrangement links TRBV6-6 to TRBJ1-2; D remains unclear. The germline V gene encodes CDR1 MNHNY and CDR2 SVGAGI (reference sequence). V lost 4 bases and J 8 bases, leaving 20 bases between the germline ends. The CDR3 runs to 15 residues. The CDR3, as DNA: TGTGCCAGCAGTTCTCCCCCGGGCCAGGCAGAGGGCTACACCTTC. Amino acid sequence: CASSSPPGQAEGYTF.

This clonotype has just a few counts. The CDR3 nucleotides are TGCGCCAGCAGCTTGGAAGGTGACTCGTGGGGCTACACCTTC. It is translated as CASSLEGDSWGYTF. This chain links TRBV5-1 with TRBJ1-2; D is unclear. This CDR3 contains 14 residues. V shed 0 bases and J shed 8 bases, with 14 bases lying between them. Germline assignment: CDR1 SGHRS and CDR2 YFSETQ.

This clonotype occurred a few times. The CDR3 protein is CASSSPDSFTDTQYF. The CDR3, as DNA: TGTGCCAGCAGCTCGCCGGACAGCTTCACAGATACGCAGTATTTT. The rearrangement joins TRBV7-2 to TRBJ2-3, with a weak D call TRBD1 (6 bases). Per the germline V gene, CDR1 is SGHTA and CDR2 is FQGNSA. V was pared by 4 bases and J by 2 bases, with 13 bases between. CDR3 size: 15 residues.

This clonotype was observed a few times. The CDR3 DNA sequence: TGTGCCACCAGCAGAGATCTTTTCCAGGCTAATGAAAAACTGTTTTTT. Encoded protein: CATSRDLFQANEKLFF. The V and J genes are TRBV15 and TRBJ1-4; D not resolved. Germline values: CDR1 LNHNV, CDR2 YYDKDF (reference sequence). This CDR3 region has 16 residues. Trimming pared 0 bases from V and 3 bases from J, leaving 11 bases between.

This clonotype was seen only a few times. One junction end disagrees with the germline gene, perhaps due to a read error. The chain combines TRBV29-1 with TRBJ1-1, with 8 bases identical to TRBD1. This CDR3 comprises 12 residues. CDR1 and CDR2 from the germline V gene are SQVTM and ANQGSEA. CDR3 coding DNA: TGTAGCGTATGGGACAGGAGTACTGAAGCTTTCTTT. Its translation: CSVWDRSTEAFF. Full variable domain (remainder filled in from reference TRBV29-1 and TRBJ1-1): SAVISQKPSRDICQRGTSLTIQCQVDSQVTMMFWYRQQPGQSLTLIATANQGSEATYESGFVIDKFPISRPNLTFSTLTVSNMSPEDSSIYLCSVWDRSTEAFFGQGTRLTVV.

The genes are TRBV20-1 and TRBJ2-2; TRBD2 agrees at 8 bases. The germline V gene has CDR1 DFQATT and CDR2 SNEGSKA (reference sequence). The CDR3 is made up of 14 amino acids. The J segment lost 4 bases and the V segment lost 6 bases, leaving 7 bases of the junction unmatched. The CDR3 DNA reads TGCAGTGCCCAGCGGGCGGGAGGCACCGGGGAGCTGTTTTTT. Amino acids: CSAQRAGGTGELFF.

The chain uses TRBV20-1 and TRBJ2-7; 8 nucleotides match TRBD1. The CDR3 is 16 amino acids. Germline CDR1 and CDR2: DFQATT and SNEGSKA (reference sequence). Unmatched junction bases numbered 16, after V lost 6 bases and J lost 3 bases. The chain's CDR3 is CSANHPSGTGIYEQYF. For the CDR3, the DNA is TGCAGTGCCAACCACCCTTCCGGGACAGGAATCTACGAGCAGTACTTC.

V gene TRBV20-1 combines with J gene TRBJ2-5; 9 bases fit TRBD2. Unmatched junction bases numbered 4, after V lost 4 bases and J lost 1 base. The CDR3 runs to 14 residues. Germline V gene sequence: CDR1 DFQATT, CDR2 SNEGSKA (reference sequence). CDR3 nucleotides: TGCAGTGCTAACCGAGCGGGGGGCCAAGAGACCCAGTACTTC. This translates into CSANRAGGQETQYF.

Remarks on this clonotype: At one end, the junction sequence differs from germline, possibly due to a read error. This sequence joins TRBV7-2 and TRBJ2-7, with D possibly being TRBD1 (6 bases). The CDR3 is 15 amino acids. Germline V gene lookup returns CDR1 SGHTA and CDR2 FQGNSA. The CDR3 DNA is TGTGTCAGCAGCTTTCCCGGGACACCTGGGGGCGAGCAGTACTTC. Encoded protein: CVSSFPGTPGGEQYF.

This clonotype was counted once. This chain joins TRBV6-1 and TRBJ1-5, with D hard to call. V was clipped by 6 bases and J by 0 bases, with 27 bases between them. CDR3 length: 20 amino acids. Germline loops: CDR1 MNHNS, CDR2 SASEGT. CDR3 coding DNA: TGTGCCAGCAGATCCCACCCCGTTGGAGTAGTGGACTATAGCAATCAGCCCCAGCATTTT. Translated: CASRSHPVGVVDYSNQPQHF.

On this clonotype: At one end the junction does not follow the germline gene, possibly because of a read error. The genes are TRBV5-1 and TRBJ2-5; weak D call: TRBD1 (6 bases). CDR3 length: 16 residues. Germline V gene sequence: CDR1 SGHRS, CDR2 YFSETQ. The chain's CDR3 is CTSSFKSRAGAETQYF. The DNA of the CDR3 is TGCACCAGCAGCTTTAAATCTCGGGCAGGGGCAGAGACCCAGTACTTC.

This clonotype has a handful of counts. The rearrangement links TRBV27 to TRBJ1-2, with D possibly being TRBD1 (6 bases). Germline V gene data show CDR1 as MNHEY and CDR2 as SMNVEV (reference sequence). This CDR3 comprises 13 residues. V was trimmed by 3 bases and J by 7 bases, leaving 12 bases between them. The CDR3 DNA reads TGTGCCAGCAGTTTCCCCGGGGGGCTTGGCTACACCTTC. It translates to CASSFPGGLGYTF.

This sequence joins TRBV14 and TRBJ1-2, with unresolved D. Deletions cut 1 base from V and 2 bases from J, with 8 bases between. There are 14 residues in the CDR3. Germline CDR1 SGHDN, CDR2 FVKESK. CDR3 DNA: TGTGCCAGCAGCCAAGCCTTGGGAAACTATGGCTACACCTTC. Protein product: CASSQALGNYGYTF.

This clonotype was recorded at least ten times. The rearrangement links TRBV5-1 to TRBJ2-1; TRBD2 is a possible D gene (5 bases). Germline V gives CDR1 SGHRS, CDR2 YFSETQ. V lost 4 bases and J 3 bases, leaving 14 bases between the germline ends. This CDR3 contains 15 residues. The CDR3 region is CASSPWGSDYNEQFF. CDR3 coding DNA: TGCGCCAGCAGCCCCTGGGGTAGCGACTACAATGAGCAGTTCTTC.

The chain uses TRBV11-1 and TRBJ2-1, with 9 bases fitting TRBD2. CDR3 length equals 21 residues. CDR1 SGHAT and CDR2 FQDESV come from the germline V gene (reference sequence). V lost 5 bases and J lost 13; bases outside the gene matches: 33. CDR3 amino acids: CASSLHLGLAGPTVGKVPQFF. In DNA, the CDR3 is TGTGCCAGCAGCCTCCACCTAGGGCTAGCGGGGCCAACAGTTGGTAAAGTCCCACAGTTCTTC.

The chain couples TRBV29-1 to TRBJ1-1, with a possible D match to TRBD1 (6 bases). Trimming pared 6 bases from V and 4 bases from J, leaving 18 bases between. This CDR3 region has 14 residues. Germline lookup yields CDR1 SQVTM and CDR2 ANQGSEA. Here the CDR3 DNA reads TGCAGCGTGATAGACAGGCCACGGGGCACTGAAGCTTTCTTT. Residues: CSVIDRPRGTEAFF.

CDR3 nucleotides: TGCGCCAGCCGGGGGACGGGGGCCGGCGGGGAGCTGTTTTTT. It specifies CASRGTGAGGELFF. The chain couples TRBV5-1 to TRBJ2-2, with D perhaps being TRBD1 or TRBD2 (6 bases each). The V end was cut by 7 bases, the J end by 7 bases, with 17 bases between. Germline V lookup: CDR1 SGHRS, CDR2 YFSETQ. The CDR3 sequence is 14 residues long. Together with reference TRBV5-1 and TRBJ2-2, the CDR3 gives the full variable domain: KAGVTQTPRYLIKTRGQQVTLSCSPISGHRSVSWYQQTPGQGLQFLFEYFSETQRNKGNFPGRFSGRQFSNSRSEMNVSTLELGDSALYLCASRGTGAGGELFFGEGSRLTVL.

This clonotype turned up a few times. The rearrangement joins TRBV11-2 to TRBJ1-2; 7 nucleotides line up with TRBD1. Germline loops: CDR1 SGHAT, CDR2 FQNNGV. CDR3 length: 12 residues. V shed 5 bases, J shed 8 bases, and the junction held 5 bases outside the gene matches. The CDR3 nucleotides are TGTGCCAGCAGCCCACAGGGGCAAGGCTACACCTTC. This gives the protein CASSPQGQGYTF.

CDR3 sequence reads: CASSPRSMNTEAFF. In nucleotides, the CDR3 is TGCGCCAGCAGCCCCCGCAGCATGAACACTGAAGCTTTCTTT. The chain combines TRBV5-1 with TRBJ1-1; D gene ambiguous. V was shortened by 4 bases and J by 0 bases, with 10 bases between the two germline ends. CDR3 length: 14 residues. Germline-derived CDR1 and CDR2 are SGHRS and YFSETQ.